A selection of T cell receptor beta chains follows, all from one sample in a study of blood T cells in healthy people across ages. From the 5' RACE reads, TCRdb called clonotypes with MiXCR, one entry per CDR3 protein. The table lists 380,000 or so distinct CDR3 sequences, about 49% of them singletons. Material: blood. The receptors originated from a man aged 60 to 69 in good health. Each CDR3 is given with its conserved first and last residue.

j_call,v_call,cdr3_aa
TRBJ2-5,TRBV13,CASSLGTGVGYF
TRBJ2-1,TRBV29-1,CSGGESSYNEQFF
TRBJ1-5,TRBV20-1,CSASSRDQPQHF
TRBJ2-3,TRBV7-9,CAGSGQVGDTQYF
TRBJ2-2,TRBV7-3,CASSPHSGSSTGELFF
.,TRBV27,CASGKSIGGGYEQYF
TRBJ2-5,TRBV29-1,CSVRLGGPIQETQYF
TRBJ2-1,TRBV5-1,CASSQTSGRATNYEQFF
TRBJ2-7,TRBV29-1,CSVEDFGEMGGYEQYF
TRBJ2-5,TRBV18,CASSPPLAGDNEQYF
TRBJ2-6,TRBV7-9,CASSPEAAGANVLTF
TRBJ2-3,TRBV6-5,CASSYVGWADTQYF
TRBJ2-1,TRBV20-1,CSARGRGARDEQFF
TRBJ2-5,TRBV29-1,CSVVSGAGETQYF
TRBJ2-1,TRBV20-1,CSASPPSGSSYNEQFF
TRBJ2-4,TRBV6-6,CASSSLGTGGEQYF
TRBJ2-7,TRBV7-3,CASSLSPLSEQYF
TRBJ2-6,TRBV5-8,CASRFGGGANVLTF
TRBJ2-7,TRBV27,CASSLLGGPASYEQYF
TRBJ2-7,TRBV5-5,CASSLASQGGLYEQYF
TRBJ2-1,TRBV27,CASSLRGTGASNEQFF
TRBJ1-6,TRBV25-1,CASTLGTDNSPLHF
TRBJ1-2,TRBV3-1,CASSQGPNYGYTF
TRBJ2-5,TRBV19,CASSITHSGETQYF
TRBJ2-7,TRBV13,CASSLESGGKSYEQYF
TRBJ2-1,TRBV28,CASRLGTGQSEQFF
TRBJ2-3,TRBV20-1,CSARDLGRYTGTQYF
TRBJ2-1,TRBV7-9,CASSLARGLDNEQFF
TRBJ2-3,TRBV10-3,CAMGGTSGSATDTQYF
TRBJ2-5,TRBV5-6,CASSWAGSRETQYF
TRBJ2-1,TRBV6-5,CASSYNQGNEQFF
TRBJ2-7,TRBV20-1,CSASSGTGSSYEQYF
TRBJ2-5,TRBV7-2,CASSLEGVETQYF
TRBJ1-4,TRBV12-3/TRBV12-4,CASGPRDNEKLFF
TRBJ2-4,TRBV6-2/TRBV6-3,CASKLDQGSKAKNIQYF
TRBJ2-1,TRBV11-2,CASSLRGLAGDEQFF
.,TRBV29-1,CSAGGTPGETQYF
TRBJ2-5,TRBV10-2,CASSELNGGTQYF
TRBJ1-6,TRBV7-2,CASSPQGTALGLHF
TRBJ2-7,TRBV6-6,CASTSPFEQYF
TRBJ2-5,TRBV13,CASSRLGLAGERETQYF
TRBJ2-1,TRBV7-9,CASSLAAERDEQFF
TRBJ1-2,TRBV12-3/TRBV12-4,CASGTGGWSYGYTF
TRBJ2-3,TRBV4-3,CASSRTLARWGTDTQYF
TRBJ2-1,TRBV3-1,CASSQQLAGVDNEQFF
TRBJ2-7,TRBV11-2,CASSRGQGAQYF
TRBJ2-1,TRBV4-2,CASSQESIAGGPAFF
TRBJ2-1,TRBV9,CASSVLEGSFSEQFF
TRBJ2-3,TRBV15,CATSSSGWSSTDTRYF
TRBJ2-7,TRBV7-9,CASSLGSQTYEQYF
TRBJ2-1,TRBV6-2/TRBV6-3,CASSFAGNEQFF
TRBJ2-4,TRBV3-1,CASSQLGGSKNIQYF